Sequencing of this TCR beta chain was carried out in a study of blood T cell repertoires in COVID-19. From germline, CDR1 is MGHDK and CDR2 SYGVNS. The ends lost 6 bases at V and 7 bases at J; junction bases unmatched: 9. CDR3 length: 15 amino acids. Sequencing used immunoSEQ multiplex PCR; TCRdb keeps in-frame clones, though not all of them. The sample yields 100,000 to 150,000 clones, approximately 84% seen once. The rearrangement links TRBV25-1 to TRBJ2-7; TRBD2 aligns across 13 bases. This TCR derives from a woman older than 75 with acute or convalescent COVID-19. The sample comprised peripheral blood. CDR3 bases: TGTGCCAGCAGAGGAGGACTAGCGGGAGCTCAAGAGCAGTACTTC. This gives the protein CASRGGLAGAQEQYF.